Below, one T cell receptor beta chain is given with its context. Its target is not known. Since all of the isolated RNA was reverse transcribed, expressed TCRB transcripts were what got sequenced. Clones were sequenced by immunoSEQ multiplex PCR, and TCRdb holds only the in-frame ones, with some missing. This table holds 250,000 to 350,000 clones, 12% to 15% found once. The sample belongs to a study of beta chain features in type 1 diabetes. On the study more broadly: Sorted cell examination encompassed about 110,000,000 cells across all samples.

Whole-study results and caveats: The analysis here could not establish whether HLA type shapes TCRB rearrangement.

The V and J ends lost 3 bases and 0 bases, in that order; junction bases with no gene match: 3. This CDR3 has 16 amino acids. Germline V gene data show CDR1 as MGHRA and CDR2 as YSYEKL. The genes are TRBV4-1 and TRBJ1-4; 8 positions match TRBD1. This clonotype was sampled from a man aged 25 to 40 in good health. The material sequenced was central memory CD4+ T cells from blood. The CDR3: CASSQDRVATNEKLFF. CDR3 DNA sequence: TGCGCCAGCAGCCAGGACAGGGTTGCAACTAATGAAAAACTGTTTTTT.